The next 26 T cell receptor beta chains were all read from a single sample in a study of response to subunit inactivated influenza vaccine. MiXCR, run by TCRdb on the RT-PCR reads, gives a single entry per CDR3 protein. The sample has just under 550,000 distinct CDR3 sequences, approximately 24% seen once; the top ten hold roughly 2.8%. The sample was also linked to a second study, of T cells expressing NK-cell markers. That report adds: It was by 5'RACE template switching with UMIs that TCR beta cDNA was made.

The specimen was CD4+ T cells sorted from PBMCs, collected 11 to 12 days after vaccination. The receptors originated from a man aged 45-60 years who received an inactivated influenza vaccine.

The sample holds many counts of this clonotype. Here the CDR3 reads CASSEVTETQYF. The DNA of the CDR3 is TGTGCCAGCAGTGAGGTAACGGAGACCCAGTACTTC. This rearrangement joins TRBV12-3 or TRBV12-4 to TRBJ2-5; D gene ambiguous. This CDR3 has 12 residues. Trimming left V 5 bases short and J 5 bases short, with 9 bases between.

This chain uses TRBV19 with TRBJ1-5, with D uncertain. CDR1 LNHDA and CDR2 SQIVND come from the germline V gene (reference sequence). Trimming took 1 base from V and 6 from J, leaving 13 bases between them. CDR3 length: 15 residues. CDR3 residues: CASSIVGGRAQPQHF. In nucleotides, the CDR3 is TGTGCCAGTAGTATAGTTGGAGGGAGGGCTCAGCCCCAGCATTTT.

This clonotype turned up a few times. CDR3 amino acids: CASGTFGEQYF. As DNA, the CDR3 is TGTGCCAGCGGCACTTTTGGCGAGCAGTACTTC. This chain connects TRBV6-1 to TRBJ2-7, with D unclear. This CDR3 has 11 amino acids. Trimming took off 8 bases at V and 6 bases at J, with 11 bases between the two ends. Per germline, CDR1 MNHNS and CDR2 SASEGT.

This clonotype was seen a few times. CDR3 sequence reads: CASSARARDSPLHF. The CDR3 DNA reads TGTGCCAGCAGCGCCCGGGCCCGGGATTCACCCCTCCACTTT. The chain employs TRBV9 and TRBJ1-6; D not resolved. The ends were cut back, 3 bases at V and 8 bases at J, with 12 bases in the middle. CDR1 SGDLS and CDR2 YYNGEE come from the germline V gene. CDR3 length: 14 amino acids.

The chain combines TRBV28 with TRBJ2-7; 9 nucleotides match TRBD1. The CDR3 spans 14 residues. V lost 4 bases to trimming and J lost 7 bases; unmatched junction nucleotides: 8. CDR1 and CDR2 from the germline V gene are MDHEN and SYDVKM. CDR3 in DNA: TGTGCCAGCAGTTCCGGGACAGGGCTAGAGGAGCAGTACTTC. As protein: CASSSGTGLEEQYF.

This clonotype was seen only a few times. The J gene is TRBJ2-1, the V gene TRBV15; possibly TRBD2 for D (5 bases). CDR1 is LNHNV, CDR2 YYDKDF, per germline (reference sequence). Trimming stripped 5 bases from V and 2 bases from J, with 13 bases between. This CDR3 is 15 amino acids long. The CDR3 protein is CATSPLSGPYNEQFF. In nucleotides, the CDR3 is TGTGCCACCAGCCCCTTAAGCGGCCCCTACAATGAGCAGTTCTTC.

This clonotype was recorded at least ten times. J is TRBJ2-2 and V is TRBV20-1; D ambiguous. V was pared by 1 base and J by 2 bases, with 8 bases between. The CDR3 runs to 14 residues. Germline V CDR1 and CDR2: DFQATT, SNEGSKA (reference sequence). In DNA form, the CDR3 reads TGCAGTGCTAGAGGCCTACACAACACCGGGGAGCTGTTTTTT. This translates into CSARGLHNTGELFF.

This clonotype was picked up a small number of times. The chain joins TRBV20-1 to TRBJ1-1; TRBD1 might be the D (5 bases). V lost 6 bases to trimming and J lost 0 bases, with 11 bases between them. The CDR3 is 13 amino acids. CDR1 is DFQATT, CDR2 SNEGSKA, per germline (reference sequence). The CDR3 sequence is CSAKTVLNTEAFF. The CDR3, as DNA: TGCAGTGCCAAGACAGTTCTGAACACTGAAGCTTTCTTT.

This clonotype was counted only a few times. The rearrangement links TRBV6-5 to TRBJ2-5; a weak D match, TRBD2 (7 bases). CDR1 is MNHEY and CDR2 is SVGAGI in the germline V gene. V lost 2 bases and J 5 bases, leaving 21 bases between the germline ends. This CDR3 has 17 residues. The CDR3 DNA sequence: TGTGCCAGCAGTTACCCTAAGTCGGGGGGCCGGTGGGAGACCCAGTACTTC. The encoded protein is CASSYPKSGGRWETQYF.

Only a few counts were recorded for this clonotype. V and J are TRBV5-1 and TRBJ2-3, with D possibly TRBD2 on 7 matching bases. Germline V lookup: CDR1 SGHRS, CDR2 YFSETQ. Deletions cut 1 base from V and 5 bases from J, with 17 bases between. This CDR3 contains 16 residues. The DNA for the CDR3 is TGCGCCAGCAGCTTGATTTTACGGGGGGCAGGAGATACGCAGTATTTT. Translating it yields CASSLILRGAGDTQYF.

This clonotype has a count of ten or more. This rearrangement joins TRBV28 to TRBJ1-2, with D maybe TRBD1 (6 bases). Trimming pared 6 bases from V and 2 bases from J, leaving 7 bases between. The CDR3 totals 12 residues. Germline V lookup: CDR1 MDHEN, CDR2 SYDVKM. CDR3 bases: TGTGCCAGCAGCCAGGGGAACTATGGCTACACCTTC. Its translation is CASSQGNYGYTF.

Written as DNA, the CDR3 is TGTGCCATTACGGCGGCCCTAGGGTTCACTGAAGCTTTCTTT. The encoded protein is CAITAALGFTEAFF. This rearrangement joins TRBV7-9 to TRBJ1-1, with D unclear. Trimming removed 10 bases at V and 4 bases at J, with 19 bases between. CDR3 length equals 14 residues. Per the germline V gene, CDR1 is SEHNR and CDR2 is FQNEAQ (reference sequence).

The chain carries TRBV11-2 and TRBJ1-6; D might be TRBD1 (5 bases). CDR1 is SGHAT, CDR2 FQNNGV, per germline. V shed 5 bases and J shed 6 bases, with 14 bases lying between them. The CDR3 contains 15 residues. The CDR3 reads CASSLRQTVNSPLHF. The CDR3 nucleotides read TGTGCCAGCAGCCTGCGACAGACCGTTAATTCACCCCTCCACTTT.

This clonotype was recorded a few times. This chain connects TRBV5-1 to TRBJ2-1; TRBD2 matches at 10 bases. CDR1 is SGHRS and CDR2 is YFSETQ in the germline V gene. CDR3 length equals 13 residues. The trim removed 5 bases at V and 9 bases at J, leaving 5 bases unmatched. CDR3 in DNA: TGCGCCAGCAGTGCTAGCGGGAGTAGTGAGCAGTTCTTC. This gives the protein CASSASGSSEQFF.

This clonotype was counted only a few times. The V gene is TRBV20-1, the J gene TRBJ2-7; D remains unclear. The V end lost 5 bases, the J end lost 0 bases, and 14 bases lay between the germline ends. The CDR3 spans 14 residues. The V gene's germline CDR1 is DFQATT and CDR2 SNEGSKA (reference sequence). The CDR3 DNA is TGCAGTGCTCCCCATCCGCTAGGCTCCTACGAGCAGTACTTC. It yields the protein CSAPHPLGSYEQYF.

CDR3 sequence (DNA): TGTGCCAGTAGTATGGGGGGTCGTGGTAGCACAGATACGCAGTATTTT. Encoded protein: CASSMGGRGSTDTQYF. The J gene is TRBJ2-3, the V gene TRBV19, with D possibly matching TRBD2 (6 bases). CDR1 and CDR2 (germline): LNHDA, SQIVND (reference sequence). The CDR3 consists of 16 residues. The V and J ends lost 3 bases and 0 bases respectively, with 13 bases between them.

The genes are TRBV9 and TRBJ2-1; 11 bases fit TRBD2. Germline trimming cut 0 bases from V and 4 bases from J; bases unmatched to any gene: 9. The CDR3 is made up of 18 amino acids. Per the germline V gene, CDR1 is SGDLS and CDR2 is YYNGEE. CDR3 sequence: CASSVGLSSGRLYNEQFF. CDR3 bases: TGTGCCAGCAGCGTAGGGTTGTCTAGCGGGAGGCTTTACAATGAGCAGTTCTTC.

Only a few counts were recorded for this clonotype. The V gene is TRBV18, the J gene TRBJ1-1; no firm D call. Per the germline V gene, CDR1 is KGHSH and CDR2 is LQKENI. V was clipped by 1 base and J by 6 bases, with 12 bases between them. The CDR3 contains 14 residues. As DNA, the CDR3 is TGTGCCAGCTCACCACGGTCCGAAACCGCTGAAGCTTTCTTT. This codes for CASSPRSETAEAFF.

This clonotype was found a few times. The chain's CDR3 is CATGNRDRGTDTQYF. The CDR3 DNA follows: TGTGCCACCGGGAATAGGGACAGGGGCACAGATACGCAGTATTTT. The chain recombines TRBV24-1 with TRBJ2-3; 9 bases line up with TRBD1. Germline V lookup: CDR1 KGHDR, CDR2 SFDVKD. Trimming took 9 bases from V and 1 from J; bases not matched to a gene: 7. The CDR3 covers 15 residues.

V is TRBV5-6 and J is TRBJ1-1; D not certain. Per the germline V gene, CDR1 is SGHDT and CDR2 is YYEEEE. Trimming cost V 0 bases and J 0 bases, with 12 bases left between them. This CDR3 is built from 16 residues. CDR3 in DNA: TGTGCCAGCAGCTTGGCCATAAAAACAGTGAACACTGAAGCTTTCTTT. This gives the protein CASSLAIKTVNTEAFF.

Turning to this clonotype: One end of the junction is discordant with germline, which a read error may explain. The chain uses TRBV11-2 and TRBJ2-5; TRBD2 might be the D (6 bases). CDR1 and CDR2 from the germline V gene are SGHAT and FQNNGV. The CDR3 loop spans 13 amino acids. This chain's CDR3 is CASSLEIAGPSDF. CDR3 nucleotide sequence: TGTGCCAGCAGCTTAGAGATTGCGGGGCCCTCAGACTTC.

This clonotype was seen a few times. V gene TRBV20-1 combines with J gene TRBJ2-7; 10 nucleotides match TRBD2. Germline V CDR1 and CDR2: DFQATT, SNEGSKA (reference sequence). This CDR3 contains 14 residues. With 6 bases clipped from V and 5 bases from J, the junction kept 10 bases outside the gene matches. The CDR3 reads CSATSGRAGNEQYF. DNA for the CDR3: TGCAGTGCAACCAGCGGGAGGGCCGGTAACGAGCAGTACTTC.

The sample holds a few counts of this clonotype. This chain links TRBV2 with TRBJ1-4, with a tentative D call TRBD1 (5 bases). Germline loops: CDR1 SNHLY, CDR2 FYNNEI. This CDR3 spans 14 amino acids. The germline V and J ends were trimmed by 5 bases and 6 bases, with 13 bases remaining between them. CDR3: CASSKRGGDEKLFF. The CDR3 nucleotides read TGTGCCAGCAGTAAAAGGGGCGGCGATGAAAAACTGTTTTTT. The whole variable domain, filled in from reference TRBV2 and TRBJ1-4, reads EPEVTQTPSHQVTQMGQEVILRCVPISNHLYFYWYRQILGQKVEFLVSFYNNEISEKSEIFDDQFSVERPDGSNFTLKIRSTKLEDSAMYFCASSKRGGDEKLFFGSGTQLSVL.

This clonotype turned up a few times. The J gene is TRBJ2-7, the V gene TRBV7-2; D not certain. CDR1 and CDR2 from the germline V gene are SGHTA and FQGNSA. The CDR3 runs to 11 residues. Trimming left V 5 bases short and J 4 bases short, with 6 bases between. This chain's CDR3 is CASSPKYEQYF. In nucleotides, the CDR3 is TGTGCCAGCAGCCCGAAGTACGAGCAGTACTTC.

This clonotype was detected only once. V and J are TRBV6-2 or TRBV6-3 and TRBJ2-2; D is possibly TRBD2 (5 bases). Germline V gene data show CDR1 as MNHEY and CDR2 as SVGEGT. Trimming took off 2 bases at V and 6 bases at J, with 7 bases between the two ends. This CDR3 region has 13 residues. DNA of the CDR3: TGTGCCAGCAGTTACCCCGGGGCCGGGGAGCTGTTTTTT. It codes for CASSYPGAGELFF.

The chain joins TRBV29-1 to TRBJ2-5; maybe TRBD1 (5 bases). Trimming took off 7 bases at V and 7 bases at J, with 19 bases between the two ends. Germline V gene lookup returns CDR1 SQVTM and CDR2 ANQGSEA. CDR3 length equals 13 residues. As DNA, the CDR3 is TGCAGCGCCACCCCCGGGCAGGGTGGGACCCAGTACTTC. Translated: CSATPGQGGTQYF.